This T cell receptor beta chain derives from a study of blood T cell repertoires in COVID-19. Turning to the study itself: Nucleic acid was either cDNA or gDNA, and it came from T cells, B-cell-depleted T cells, or PBMCs.

The table came from immunoSEQ multiplex PCR; TCRdb's copy has only in-frame clones and leaves some out. Among roughly 270,000 clones, 85% were seen once, and the ten largest hold roughly 4.6%. The material sequenced was peripheral blood. This clonotype was obtained from a man aged 45-65 years with active or convalescent COVID-19.

The CDR3 spells CAWSRTGRGRNTEAFF. CDR3 nucleotides: TGTGCCTGGAGCAGGACGGGTAGGGGGCGGAACACTGAAGCTTTCTTT. This rearrangement joins TRBV30 to TRBJ1-1, with TRBD1 matching over 7 bases. CDR3 size: 16 residues. The germline CDR1 and CDR2 sequences are GTSNPN and SVGIG (reference sequence). V was pared by 3 bases and J by 1 base, with 11 bases of the junction left unmatched.